The clone carrying this TCR beta chain was counted between two and nine times. Its specificity is not known. This sample is drawn from a study of molecular identifiers for immune sequencing clone quantification. Points from the study as a whole: Highly expanded clone sizes could be underestimated by identical TCR molecules that share a barcode. Among approximately 1 million naive cells, as was reported, spiked Jurkat TCR RNA from one cell was detectable.

The bulk TCR libraries were made with methods described before and with listed TCR primers. TCRdb ran MiXCR on the PCR reads and lists one entry per CDR3 protein. The table has over 600,000 distinct CDR3 sequences, just under 20% seen once. V lost 1 base and J lost 7, with 12 bases in between. Germline CDR1 and CDR2: LNHDA and SQIVND (reference sequence). The CDR3 has 14 amino acids. Naive CD8 T cells were FACS-sorted by CD8+CD4-CCR7+CD45RA+ markers. The chain links TRBV19 to TRBJ2-3; TRBD1 might be the D (6 bases). The receptor was isolated from a human donor in good health. Some libraries in this study had Jurkat cell RNA spiked in. The sample comprised naive CD8+ T cells from blood, with Jurkat cell RNA spiked in. Sample subset: FACS-sorted CD8+CD4-CCR7+CD45RA+ naive T cells. The CDR3: CASSIARQGNTQYF. The CDR3 DNA reads TGTGCCAGTAGTATAGCGCGTCAGGGGAATACGCAGTATTTT.